The rows below give T cell receptor beta chains drawn from one sample of a study of T cells in Graves' hyperthyroidism and ophthalmopathy. MiXCR, run by TCRdb on the multiplex PCR reads, gives a single entry per CDR3 protein. The table includes hundreds of thousands of distinct CDR3 sequences, 11% to 15% detected once. The specimen sequenced was blood. These receptors were obtained from a woman in her late teens or twenties with Graves' hyperthyroidism. CDR3s include the opening cysteine and the closing phenylalanine or tryptophan. The D gene is left open where the match is weak. Clone size, where shown, is once, few, many, or a class for clones that have expanded.

D	V	size	J	DNA	CDR3
NA	TRBV2	NA	TRBJ2-3	TGTGCCGGCAGTGAGGCCACGGCGGCTAGCACAGATACGCAGTATTTT	CAGSEATAASTDTQYF
NA	TRBV6-1	few	TRBJ2-1	TGTGCCAGCAGTCCCACGGCAGCTGGGCGCAATGAGCAGTTCTTC	CASSPTAAGRNEQFF
NA	TRBV19	few	TRBJ2-2	TGTGCCAGTAGTCCGCTACAGGGTTCCGGGGAGCTGTTTTTT	CASSPLQGSGELFF
TRBD1	TRBV29-1	few	TRBJ2-1	TGCAGCGTCGCGGACAGGGCGGGGAATGAGCAGTTCTTC	CSVADRAGNEQFF
NA	TRBV18	many	TRBJ2-1	TGTGCCAGCTCACCGAACAGGGCGGACTCCTACAATGAGCAGTTCTTC	CASSPNRADSYNEQFF
NA	TRBV2	many	TRBJ1-1	TGTGCCAGCAGCCCCCAGGGAGGCGTGACAGAAGCTTTCTTT	CASSPQGGVTEAFF
TRBD1	TRBV6-2/TRBV6-3	NA	TRBJ1-5	TGTGCCAGCAGTTTAACAGGGGCGGTCAATCAGCCCCAGCATTTT	CASSLTGAVNQPQHF
NA	TRBV28	few	TRBJ1-6	TGTGCCAGCACCCTGAGGGGTAACAGTGGTTGGTCACCCCTCCACTTT	CASTLRGNSGWSPLHF
NA	TRBV20-1	NA	TRBJ1-2	TGCAGTGCTAGAGCGGCTGAAACGAGGGGAGACTATGGCTACACCTTC	CSARAAETRGDYGYTF
NA	TRBV5-6	many	TRBJ1-1	TGTGCCAGCAGCTTGGTTGGCCATTCGAACACTGAAGCTTTCTTT	CASSLVGHSNTEAFF
TRBD1	TRBV30	once	TRBJ1-5	TGTGCCTGGAGTACAGGGGGCGGTCAGCCCCAGCATTTT	CAWSTGGGQPQHF
NA	TRBV27	many	TRBJ1-5	TGTGCCAGCAGTCAACAGATTCCAAGCAATCAGCCCCAGCATTTT	CASSQQIPSNQPQHF
NA	TRBV28	many	TRBJ2-3	TGTGCCAGCATAACAGGGACAGATACGCAGTATTTT	CASITGTDTQYF
TRBD2	TRBV7-3	many	TRBJ2-1	TGTGCCAGCAGCTTAGCGGGAGCTAACAATGAGCAGTTCTTC	CASSLAGANNEQFF
TRBD2	TRBV6-5	NA	TRBJ2-1	TGTGCCAGCAGTATACTCGTCCTAGCGGGAGGGACCTACAATGAGCAGTTCTTC	CASSILVLAGGTYNEQFF
NA	TRBV12-3/TRBV12-4	many	TRBJ1-1	TGTGCCAGCAGGCCGAGACCCAACACTGAAGCTTTCTTT	CASRPRPNTEAFF
NA	TRBV12-3/TRBV12-4	many	TRBJ2-7	TGTGCCAGCAGTTTATTCCACGAGCAGTACTTC	CASSLFHEQYF
NA	TRBV6-1	few	TRBJ1-1	TGTGCCAGCAGTGATCGGGGGGGGGACACTGAAGCTTTCTTT	CASSDRGGDTEAFF
TRBD1	TRBV7-9	NA	TRBJ2-2	TGTGCCAGCAGCTGGGACAGGGGAGGCACCGGGGAGCTGTTTTTT	CASSWDRGGTGELFF
NA	TRBV7-9	NA	TRBJ2-1	TGTGCCAGCAGCCCTTCCGGGGCCTCTTCTTTCTCCTACAATGAGCAGTTCTTC	CASSPSGASSFSYNEQFF
NA	TRBV30	many	TRBJ2-3	TGTGCCTGGAGTGTAGGGGGGTCCGGAGATACGCAGTATTTT	CAWSVGGSGDTQYF
NA	TRBV11-2	few	TRBJ2-2	TGTGCCAGCAGCTGGGCGGGGTACACCGGGGAGCTGTTTTTT	CASSWAGYTGELFF
TRBD1	TRBV15	many	TRBJ1-2	TGTGCCACCAGCAGGCCACGGACAGGGGCTGGAGTATATGGCTACACCTTC	CATSRPRTGAGVYGYTF
TRBD1	TRBV18	few	TRBJ1-1	TGTGCCAGCTCACCACCGACAGGGCGAACCACTGAAGCTTTCTTT	CASSPPTGRTTEAFF
NA	TRBV4-1	NA	TRBJ2-7	TGCGCCAGCGGCCAAGGCATCGGATCTAACTACGAGCAGTACTTC	CASGQGIGSNYEQYF
NA	TRBV19	NA	TRBJ2-2	TGTGCCAGTAGTACAGGACATCACACCGGGGAGCTGTTTTTT	CASSTGHHTGELFF
NA	TRBV4-1	NA	TRBJ2-1	TGCGCCAGCAGCCAGCTCCCGGGAGACTCCCCTGGGCAGTTCTTC	CASSQLPGDSPGQFF
NA	TRBV12-3/TRBV12-4	NA	TRBJ1-1	TGTGCCAGCAGTTTCCAACCAGGGCCCACTGAAGCTTTCTTT	CASSFQPGPTEAFF
TRBD2	TRBV9	few	TRBJ2-1	TGTGCCAGCAGCGTAGCTACTTTTGGATGGACTAGCGGGAGGCCGGGTGAGCAGTTCTTC	CASSVATFGWTSGRPGEQFF
NA	TRBV6-2/TRBV6-3	NA	TRBJ2-3	TGTGCCAGCAGTTACTCCCAATGGGACTTCACAGATACGCAGTATTTT	CASSYSQWDFTDTQYF
TRBD2	TRBV6-1	few	TRBJ2-5	TGTGCCAGCAGACCCTCCCTAGCGGGAGGGCAAGAGACCCAGTACTTC	CASRPSLAGGQETQYF
NA	TRBV29-1	many	TRBJ2-1	TGCAGCGGTTCCGCCACCTCGAGCTCCTACAATGAGCAGTTCTTC	CSGSATSSSYNEQFF
TRBD2	TRBV13	NA	TRBJ2-3	TGTGCCAGCGAAGAGACTAGCGGGAGCGGGACAGATACGCAGTATTTT	CASEETSGSGTDTQYF
NA	TRBV6-1	NA	TRBJ1-4	TGTGCCAGCAGAAGGGGAGGGAGTGAAAAACTGTTTTTT	CASRRGGSEKLFF
NA	TRBV27	many	TRBJ2-7	TGTGCCAGCCGCCGTTATGACCGAGGCTACGAGCAGTACTTC	CASRRYDRGYEQYF